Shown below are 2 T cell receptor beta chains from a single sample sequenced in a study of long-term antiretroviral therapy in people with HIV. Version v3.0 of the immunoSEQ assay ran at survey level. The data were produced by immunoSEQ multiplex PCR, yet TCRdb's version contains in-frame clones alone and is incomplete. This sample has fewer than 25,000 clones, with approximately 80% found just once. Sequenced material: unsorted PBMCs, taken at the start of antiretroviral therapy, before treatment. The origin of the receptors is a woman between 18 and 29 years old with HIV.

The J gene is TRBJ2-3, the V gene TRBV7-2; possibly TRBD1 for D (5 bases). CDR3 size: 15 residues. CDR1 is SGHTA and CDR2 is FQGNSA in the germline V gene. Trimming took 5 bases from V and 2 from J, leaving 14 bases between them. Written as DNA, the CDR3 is TGTGCCAGCAGCCAGCAGGGAATACCCACAGATACGCAGTATTTT. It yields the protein CASSQQGIPTDTQYF.

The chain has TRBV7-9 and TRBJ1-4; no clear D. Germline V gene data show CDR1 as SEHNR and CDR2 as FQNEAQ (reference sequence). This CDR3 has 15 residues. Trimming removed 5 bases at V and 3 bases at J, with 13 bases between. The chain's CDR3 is CASSRTLSANEKLFF. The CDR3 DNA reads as TGTGCCAGCAGCCGGACGTTGTCAGCTAATGAAAAACTGTTTTTT.